This entry lists 24 T cell receptor beta chains sequenced from one sample in a study of CD8+CD57+ T cells in acquired aplastic anemia. Researchers used genomic DNA as the template to profile TCR beta VDJ and CDR3. TCRdb processed the reads anew with MiXCR; each CDR3 protein has one entry. The sample lists about 210,000 distinct CDR3 sequences, roughly 35% occurring once. The sequencing sample was made of sorted CD4+, CD8+, or CD8+CD57+ T cells (not recorded which) from PBMCs. These receptors were collected from a human donor in good health, serving as a control.

The table lists this clonotype with a count of one. V usage is TRBV20-1 and J usage is TRBJ2-5; 14 bases are shared with TRBD2. The J call could be wrong; TRBJ2-1 is a better fit for the DNA end. Looked up from germline, CDR1 is DFQATT and CDR2 is SNEGSKA (reference sequence). This CDR3 is built from 13 residues. CDR3 coding DNA: TGCAGTGCCCTGGGACTAGCGGGGGATGAGCAGTTCTTC. Protein: CSALGLAGDEQFF.

The V call is TRBV11-1, the J call TRBJ2-1; 7 positions match TRBD2. V was clipped by 1 base and J by 2 bases; unmatched bases: 11. The germline V gene has CDR1 SGHAT and CDR2 FQDESV (reference sequence). The CDR3 is 18 amino acids. Here the CDR3 reads CASSLGRWAGDAYNEQFF. DNA for the CDR3: TGTGCCAGCAGCTTAGGGAGGTGGGCGGGAGACGCCTACAATGAGCAGTTCTTC. The whole variable domain, remainder taken from reference TRBV11-1 and TRBJ2-1, is EAEVAQSPRYKITEKSQAVAFWCDPISGHATLYWYRQILGQGPELLVQFQDESVVDDSQLPKDRFSAERLKGVDSTLKIQPAELGDSAMYLCASSLGRWAGDAYNEQFFGPGTRLTVL.

This clonotype was observed at least ten times. The J gene is TRBJ2-7, the V gene TRBV5-1, with D unresolved. This CDR3 contains 14 residues. V was shortened by 4 bases and J by 2 bases, with 13 bases between the two germline ends. The V gene's germline CDR1 is SGHRS and CDR2 YFSETQ. CDR3 amino acids: CASSVAYATYEQYF. CDR3 sequence (DNA): TGCGCCAGCAGCGTGGCATATGCAACCTACGAGCAGTACTTC. Full variable domain (missing parts from reference TRBV5-1 and TRBJ2-7): KAGVTQTPRYLIKTRGQQVTLSCSPISGHRSVSWYQQTPGQGLQFLFEYFSETQRNKGNFPGRFSGRQFSNSRSEMNVSTLELGDSALYLCASSVAYATYEQYFGPGTRLTVT.

In this sample, this clonotype turned up many times. The CDR3 nucleotides are TGTGCCAGCAGTCCGACCGGGACAGGGAACGGCTACACCTTC. It specifies CASSPTGTGNGYTF. The chain has TRBV7-2 and TRBJ1-2; 9 bases align to TRBD1. Germline V gene data show CDR1 as SGHTA and CDR2 as FQGNSA. With V trimmed by 6 bases and J by 8 bases, 10 bases remained unmatched. CDR3 size: 14 residues.

Worth noting for this clonotype: The CDR3 end shows no conserved phenylalanine or tryptophan, and so a read error is likely. The rearrangement uses TRBV10-3 and TRBJ2-1; TRBD2 matches 10 bases. V was clipped by 10 bases and J by 5 bases; unmatched bases: 8. This CDR3 is 14 amino acids long. Germline CDR1 ENHRY, CDR2 SYGVKD. The CDR3 sequence: CATLSLAGDNEQFL. DNA of the CDR3: TGTGCCACCCTGAGTCTAGCGGGAGACAATGAGCAGTTCCTC.

The chain is built from TRBV7-3 and TRBJ2-7, with TRBD2 matching 8 bases. The CDR3 length is 15 residues. V lost 5 bases to trimming and J lost 4 bases; unmatched junction nucleotides: 10. CDR1 is SGHTA, CDR2 FQGTGA, per germline. This CDR3 reads CASSATPERGYEQYF. The CDR3 DNA reads TGTGCCAGCAGCGCCACTCCCGAGCGGGGGTACGAGCAGTACTTC.

The chain is built from TRBV20-1 and TRBJ1-1, with TRBD1 matching over 7 bases. CDR3 size: 16 residues. V lost 3 bases and J lost 3; bases outside the gene matches: 13. Germline V lookup: CDR1 DFQATT, CDR2 SNEGSKA (reference sequence). CDR3 region: CSASPPQGGVDTEAFF. CDR3 coding DNA: TGCAGTGCTAGCCCCCCCCAGGGGGGGGTTGACACTGAAGCTTTCTTT.

The chain employs TRBV24-1 and TRBJ2-5, with 7 positions matching TRBD2. CDR3 length: 14 amino acids. The ends lost 7 bases at V and 2 bases at J; junction bases unmatched: 6. Per germline, CDR1 KGHDR and CDR2 SFDVKD. CDR3 protein: CATSITGGQETQYF. The CDR3 bases are TGTGCCACCAGCATCACCGGGGGGCAAGAGACCCAGTACTTC.

The J gene is TRBJ2-7, the V gene TRBV5-1, with TRBD1 matching over 7 bases. Germline-derived CDR1 and CDR2 are SGHRS and YFSETQ. There are 14 residues in the CDR3. V trimming: 0 bases; J trimming: 3 bases; junction bases outside the gene matches: 3. CDR3 sequence reads: CASSLEPGGYEQYF. The CDR3 DNA follows: TGCGCCAGCAGCTTGGAACCAGGGGGCTACGAGCAGTACTTC.

This clonotype was seen ten or more times. This chain uses TRBV5-1 with TRBJ2-1; 10 bases are a match to TRBD2. With 4 bases clipped from V and 9 bases from J, the junction kept 10 bases outside the gene matches. The CDR3 is made up of 15 amino acids. The V gene's germline CDR1 is SGHRS and CDR2 YFSETQ. CDR3 sequence (DNA): TGCGCCAGCAGCGTCGAACTAGCGGGGTTAGTTGAGCAGTTCTTC. Translated, it gives CASSVELAGLVEQFF.

This clonotype was observed a single time. This chain joins TRBV7-2 and TRBJ1-2; 7 positions agree with TRBD1. The CDR3 contains 15 residues. Germline lookup yields CDR1 SGHTA and CDR2 FQGNSA. With V trimmed by 4 bases and J by 4 bases, 9 bases remained unmatched. The CDR3 nucleotides read TGTGCCAGCAGCTATATCGGGACAGCTGTCTATGGCTACACCTTC. This gives the protein CASSYIGTAVYGYTF. Full variable domain (missing parts from reference TRBV7-2 and TRBJ1-2): GAGVSQSPSNKVTEKGKDVELRCDPISGHTALYWYRQSLGQGLEFLIYFQGNSAPDKSGLPSDRFSAERTGGSVSTLTIQRTQQEDSAVYLCASSYIGTAVYGYTFGSGTRLTVV.

The V gene is TRBV9, the J gene TRBJ2-1; 10 nucleotides align to TRBD2. V shed 4 bases, J shed 5 bases, and the junction held 6 bases outside the gene matches. Germline V gene data show CDR1 as SGDLS and CDR2 as YYNGEE. This CDR3 contains 15 residues. The CDR3 DNA is TGTGCCAGCAGCCGTCTAGCGGGGGACAACAATGAGCAGTTCTTC. Amino acid sequence: CASSRLAGDNNEQFF.

This clonotype was seen a few times. The chain is built from TRBV10-3 and TRBJ2-3; no definite D call. The length of the CDR3 is 15 residues. Trimming cost V 10 bases and J 0 bases, with 17 bases left between them. Germline assignment: CDR1 ENHRY and CDR2 SYGVKD. The CDR3 DNA is TGTGCCAGCCAACGAAGCCTTTTTAGCACAGATACGCAGTATTTT. This sequence encodes CASQRSLFSTDTQYF.

This clonotype has just a few counts. V gene TRBV6-1 combines with J gene TRBJ2-5; possible D gene TRBD1, 6 bases. Trimming cost V 5 bases and J 9 bases, with 25 bases left between them. The V gene's germline CDR1 is MNHNS and CDR2 SASEGT. The CDR3 runs 16 residues. The CDR3 region has the DNA TGTGCCAGCAGTCCGACAGGTTCCACTTTTGAGGGTGCCCAGTACTTC. Amino acid sequence: CASSPTGSTFEGAQYF.

This clonotype was detected only a few times. The rearrangement joins TRBV7-8 to TRBJ2-5; D assignment may be TRBD1 or TRBD2 (5 bases each). CDR1 is SGHVS and CDR2 is FQNEAQ in the germline V gene. The CDR3 totals 16 residues. V lost 5 bases to trimming and J lost 7 bases, with 23 bases between them. CDR3 loop: CASSATWDPAGRTQYF. The CDR3 DNA reads TGTGCCAGCAGCGCAACCTGGGACCCGGCGGGTCGGACCCAGTACTTC.

The chain has TRBV2 and TRBJ2-7; 9 bases line up with TRBD1. Looked up from germline, CDR1 is SNHLY and CDR2 is FYNNEI. The CDR3 runs to 14 residues. The trim removed 10 bases at V and 3 bases at J, leaving 10 bases unmatched. The CDR3 here is CATTQGDRVYEQYF. Here the CDR3 DNA reads TGTGCCACCACTCAGGGGGACAGGGTCTACGAGCAGTACTTC. Combining the CDR3 with reference TRBV2 and TRBJ2-7 gives the whole variable domain EPEVTQTPSHQVTQMGQEVILRCVPISNHLYFYWYRQILGQKVEFLVSFYNNEISEKSEIFDDQFSVERPDGSNFTLKIRSTKLEDSAMYFCATTQGDRVYEQYFGPGTRLTVT.

The chain has TRBV19 and TRBJ2-5; TRBD2 is a possible D gene (7 bases). Trimming removed 7 bases from V and 4 bases from J, with 19 bases in between. Germline values: CDR1 LNHDA, CDR2 SQIVND (reference sequence). CDR3 length equals 15 residues. The CDR3, as DNA: TGTGCCAGTACCCAGGGAGGGGGTGGACGAGAGACCCAGTACTTC. Protein product: CASTQGGGGRETQYF. Filled out from reference TRBV19 and TRBJ2-5, the complete variable domain reads DGGITQSPKYLFRKEGQNVTLSCEQNLNHDAMYWYRQDPGQGLRLIYYSQIVNDFQKGDIAEGYSVSREKKESFPLTVTSAQKNPTAFYLCASTQGGGGRETQYFGPGTRLLVL.

Of note for this clonotype: A clone one base away is much larger, so this may be a read error. V usage is TRBV11-2 and J usage is TRBJ1-2; 8 nucleotides align to TRBD1. Looked up from germline, CDR1 is SGHAT and CDR2 is FQNNGV. CDR3 length equals 13 residues. The CDR3 nucleotides read TGTGCCAGCAGCTTACCAGGGGGCGGAGGCTGCACCTTC. This encodes CASSLPGGGGCTF.

This clonotype was seen at least ten times. The CDR3 DNA reads TGCAGTGCCATCATGAACAGGGGGGAACGCCAGCCCCAGCATTTT. It is translated as CSAIMNRGERQPQHF. The chain has TRBV20-1 and TRBJ1-5, with 8 positions matching TRBD1. The CDR3 has 15 residues. Trimming removed 6 bases from V and 7 bases from J; junction bases left unmatched: 14. Germline values: CDR1 DFQATT, CDR2 SNEGSKA (reference sequence).

In its sample, this clonotype was seen many times. The chain uses TRBV7-8 and TRBJ2-7, with unresolved D. Trimming removed 1 base at V and 5 bases at J, with 3 bases between. CDR3 length: 11 amino acids. Germline V CDR1 and CDR2: SGHVS, FQNEAQ. CDR3 protein: CASSLGDEQYF. In nucleotides, the CDR3 is TGTGCCAGCAGCTTAGGCGACGAGCAGTACTTC. The complete variable domain, with remaining parts taken from reference TRBV7-8 and TRBJ2-7, reads GAGVSQSPRYKVAKRGQDVALRCDPISGHVSLFWYQQALGQGPEFLTYFQNEAQLDKSGLPSDRFFAERPEGSVSTLKIQRTQQEDSAVYLCASSLGDEQYFGPGTRLTVT.

This clonotype occurred many times. The chain's CDR3 is CATSRVTDTQYF. CDR3 nucleotides: TGTGCCACCTCCCGGGTCACAGATACGCAGTATTTT. This chain links TRBV19 with TRBJ2-3, with unresolved D. Germline V lookup: CDR1 LNHDA, CDR2 SQIVND (reference sequence). V was clipped by 10 bases and J by 2 bases, with 10 bases between them. The CDR3 has 12 residues.

This clonotype was recorded once. The CDR3 nucleotides read TGTGCCAGCAGTTTTAAGGTCGGGGTAGGCCAAGAGACCCAGTACTTC. It translates to CASSFKVGVGQETQYF. The gene calls are TRBV27 and TRBJ2-5; D may be TRBD2 (5 bases). Trimming removed 3 bases from V and 1 base from J, with 15 bases in between. The CDR3 sequence is 16 residues long. Germline V gene sequence: CDR1 MNHEY, CDR2 SMNVEV (reference sequence).

This clonotype has a count of ten or more. The V gene is TRBV10-2, the J gene TRBJ1-4; 10 bases fit TRBD1. CDR3 length equals 13 residues. With 8 bases clipped from V and 7 bases from J, the junction kept 4 bases outside the gene matches. CDR1 is WSHSY, CDR2 SAAADI, per germline. In DNA form, the CDR3 reads TGCGCCAGCCGCGGGACAGGGGTTGAAAAACTGTTTTTT. This codes for CASRGTGVEKLFF.

This clonotype was seen ten or more times. V gene TRBV7-9 combines with J gene TRBJ1-1, with unresolved D. Germline loops: CDR1 SEHNR, CDR2 FQNEAQ (reference sequence). This CDR3 has 13 residues. V lost 4 bases to trimming and J lost 0 bases, with 6 bases between them. As DNA, the CDR3 is TGTGCCAGCAGCTCTCTCATGAACACTGAAGCTTTCTTT. It yields the protein CASSSLMNTEAFF. Drawing the rest from reference TRBV7-9 and TRBJ1-1, the complete variable domain is DTGVSQNPRHKITKRGQNVTFRCDPISEHNRLYWYRQTLGQGPEFLTYFQNEAQLEKSRLLSDRFSAERPKGSFSTLEIQRTEQGDSAMYLCASSSLMNTEAFFGQGTRLTVV.